What follows are 6 T cell receptor beta chains derived from one specimen sequenced in a study of blood T cell repertoires in COVID-19. The data were produced by immunoSEQ multiplex PCR, yet TCRdb's version contains in-frame clones alone and is incomplete. The data hold just under 350,000 clones, with 80% to 90% observed a single time. The specimen sequenced was peripheral blood. These receptors all stem from a woman between 50 and 59 years old with COVID-19, enrolled during active disease.

This clone has just one count. This chain uses TRBV11-3 with TRBJ2-3, with 9 bases matching TRBD2. Germline values: CDR1 SGHNT, CDR2 YENEEA. The V gene end was trimmed by 1 base and the J gene end by 6 bases; junction bases not matched to a gene: 14. The CDR3 spans 18 residues. The CDR3 coding sequence is TGTGCCAGCAGCTTAGGGCTTAGTAGCGGGAGTTCGGCGGATACGCAGTATTTT. Amino acid sequence: CASSLGLSSGSSADTQYF.

The chain has TRBV7-9 and TRBJ1-1; possible D gene TRBD1, 6 bases. The CDR3 spans 12 residues. V lost 7 bases, J lost 11 bases, and 17 bases lay in between. Germline loops: CDR1 SEHNR, CDR2 FQNEAQ (reference sequence). The CDR3 region is CASNHAGDAAFF. CDR3 bases: TGTGCCAGCAACCACGCAGGGGACGCGGCTTTCTTT. The complete variable domain, with remaining parts taken from reference TRBV7-9 and TRBJ1-1, reads DTGVSQNPRHKITKRGQNVTFRCDPISEHNRLYWYRQTLGQGPEFLTYFQNEAQLEKSRLLSDRFSAERPKGSFSTLEIQRTEQGDSAMYLCASNHAGDAAFFGQGTRLTVV.

The rearrangement links TRBV5-1 to TRBJ1-2; D possibly corresponds to TRBD1 (6 bases). V was cut by 3 bases and J by 4 bases, with 13 bases left in between. The germline gives CDR1 SGHRS, CDR2 YFSETQ. The CDR3 is made up of 14 amino acids. CDR3 nucleotides: TGCGCCAGCAGCTCCCGGACAGAGACCTATGGCTACACCTTC. It specifies CASSSRTETYGYTF.

The gene calls are TRBV6-5 and TRBJ2-1; a weak D match, TRBD2 (6 bases). V was clipped by 1 base and J by 1 base, with 8 bases between them. Germline V lookup: CDR1 MNHEY, CDR2 SVGAGI. CDR3 length equals 15 residues. The CDR3 bases are TGTGCCAGCAGTTACTGGGGAGGATCCTACAATGAGCAGTTCTTC. It is translated as CASSYWGGSYNEQFF.

V gene TRBV20-1 combines with J gene TRBJ1-1; D is perhaps TRBD1 (5 bases). CDR3 size: 8 residues. Germline lookup yields CDR1 DFQATT and CDR2 SNEGSKA (reference sequence). V lost 5 bases to trimming and J lost 14 bases, with 9 bases between them. CDR3 region: CSAYRMFF. CDR3 nucleotide sequence: TGCAGTGCTTACAGGATGTTCTTT.

This clone showed up just a few times. The V gene is TRBV6-5, the J gene TRBJ2-1; 10 positions agree with TRBD2. Germline trimming cut 2 bases from V and 7 bases from J; bases unmatched to any gene: 5. The CDR3 sequence is 15 residues long. Germline V gives CDR1 MNHEY, CDR2 SVGAGI. The CDR3: CASSYPSGSLNEQFF. DNA of the CDR3: TGTGCCAGCAGTTACCCTAGCGGGAGTTTAAATGAGCAGTTCTTC.